The 5 T cell receptor beta chains below come from one sample, sequenced in a study of PD-1 blockade in classical Hodgkin lymphoma. There was relapse after autologous stem cell transplantation in every patient, and there was variation in brentuximab vedotin exposure. Libraries were prepared by immunoSEQ multiplex PCR; TCRdb keeps only in-frame clonotypes and omits some of them. This sample has some 20,000 clones, with over 75% found just once. The sequencing here drew on peripheral blood mononuclear cells (PBMCs), taken before the second cycle of nivolumab. The receptor source for this set is a human donor with classical Hodgkin lymphoma.

The CDR3 loop is CASSLDGADTQYF. In DNA form, the CDR3 reads TGTGCCAGCAGCTTAGACGGGGCGGATACGCAGTATTTT. The chain couples TRBV11-2 to TRBJ2-3; either TRBD1 or TRBD2 may supply D (5 bases each). This CDR3 is 13 amino acids long. V lost 0 bases and J 6 bases, leaving 7 bases between the germline ends. Germline V gene lookup returns CDR1 SGHAT and CDR2 FQNNGV.

The V call is TRBV9, the J call TRBJ1-2, with D perhaps TRBD1 (6 bases). Per germline, CDR1 SGDLS and CDR2 YYNGEE. The CDR3 contains 15 residues. Trimming shortened V by 0 bases and J by 8 bases, and 17 bases separated the two germline ends. The CDR3 bases are TGTGCCAGCAGCGTAGCTGGTCGGGGGCCACGAGGCTACACCTTC. This translates into CASSVAGRGPRGYTF.

This clone is large by share. This chain uses TRBV7-6 with TRBJ1-5; 8 positions agree with TRBD1. The germline gives CDR1 SGHVS, CDR2 FNYEAQ. The CDR3 has 16 amino acids. The J segment lost 1 base and the V segment lost 5 bases, leaving 7 bases of the junction unmatched. The CDR3: CASSPGQAQSNQPQHF. The CDR3 nucleotides are TGTGCCAGCAGCCCGGGACAGGCTCAAAGCAATCAGCCCCAGCATTTT.

The chain combines TRBV25-1 with TRBJ1-1, with D unclear. Trimming removed 1 base at V and 2 bases at J, with 5 bases between. The CDR3 sequence is 13 residues long. Germline CDR1 is MGHDK and CDR2 is SYGVNS. CDR3 region: CASSESSNTEAFF. Here the CDR3 DNA reads TGTGCCAGCAGTGAATCATCAAACACTGAAGCTTTCTTT.

The chain combines TRBV7-2 with TRBJ2-1; 14 nucleotides match TRBD2. The V and J ends lost 5 bases and 8 bases, in that order; junction bases with no gene match: 8. The length of the CDR3 is 16 residues. Germline lookup yields CDR1 SGHTA and CDR2 FQGNSA. In nucleotides, the CDR3 is TGTGCCAGCAGCCACAAGACTAGCGGGAGGGGCGATGAGCAGTTCTTC. This encodes CASSHKTSGRGDEQFF.